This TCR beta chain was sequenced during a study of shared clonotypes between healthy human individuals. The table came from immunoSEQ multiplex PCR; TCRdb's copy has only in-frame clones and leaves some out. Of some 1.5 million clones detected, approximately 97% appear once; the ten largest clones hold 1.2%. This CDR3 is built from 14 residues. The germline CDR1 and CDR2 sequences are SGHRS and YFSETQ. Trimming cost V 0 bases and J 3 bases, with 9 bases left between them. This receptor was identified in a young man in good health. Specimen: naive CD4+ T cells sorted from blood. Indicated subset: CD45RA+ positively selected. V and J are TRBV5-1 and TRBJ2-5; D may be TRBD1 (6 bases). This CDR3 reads CASSLVRQEETQYF. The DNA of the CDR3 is TGCGCCAGCAGCTTGGTGCGACAGGAAGAGACCCAGTACTTC.